The 4 T cell receptor beta chains reported below all come from one sample, sequenced in a study of cytomegalovirus exposure and HLA in healthy donors. The PCR ran on 60 Vbeta and 13 Jbeta primers. Profiling relied on immunoSEQ multiplex PCR, and the TCRdb table lists in-frame clones only, not all of them. This repertoire includes about 130,000 clones. The sequenced sample was PBMCs. These receptors were obtained from a man aged 18 to 29 in good health and CMV-seronegative.

In nucleotides, the CDR3 is TGTGCCTGGACCCAATCGACAGCCCGTAATGAAAAACTGTTTTTT. The encoded protein is CAWTQSTARNEKLFF. This sequence joins TRBV30 and TRBJ1-4; D is perhaps TRBD1 (5 bases). Germline values: CDR1 GTSNPN, CDR2 SVGIG (reference sequence). Trimming took off 4 bases at V and 4 bases at J, with 16 bases between the two ends. CDR3 size: 15 residues. The whole variable domain, remainder taken from reference TRBV30 and TRBJ1-4, is SQTIHQWPATLVQPVGSPLSLECTVEGTSNPNLYWYRQAAGRGLQLLFYSVGIGQISSEVPQNLSASRPQDRQFILSSKKLLLSDSGFYLCAWTQSTARNEKLFFGSGTQLSVL.

The rearrangement links TRBV19 to TRBJ1-2, with D maybe TRBD1 (6 bases). The CDR3 sequence is 14 residues long. CDR1 and CDR2 (germline): LNHDA, SQIVND (reference sequence). Trimming shortened V by 3 bases and J by 1 base, and 9 bases separated the two germline ends. The CDR3 nucleotides read TGTGCCAGTAGTATGAGACAGGATAACTATGGCTACACCTTC. Its protein is CASSMRQDNYGYTF.

The J gene is TRBJ2-5, the V gene TRBV9, with 8 bases aligning to TRBD2. Germline V gene lookup returns CDR1 SGDLS and CDR2 YYNGEE. The CDR3 length is 14 residues. V lost 0 bases, J lost 5 bases, and 3 bases stayed unmatched. CDR3 sequence reads: CASSVEPSGETQYF. CDR3 in DNA: TGTGCCAGCAGCGTAGAACCTAGCGGGGAGACCCAGTACTTC.

The rearrangement uses TRBV7-9 and TRBJ2-7; TRBD1 agrees at 11 bases. The V and J ends lost 5 bases and 3 bases, in that order; junction bases with no gene match: 6. Per germline, CDR1 SEHNR and CDR2 FQNEAQ (reference sequence). This CDR3 comprises 15 residues. CDR3 sequence: CASSSPGQGDYEQYF. The DNA of the CDR3 is TGTGCCAGCAGCAGCCCGGGACAGGGGGACTACGAGCAGTACTTC.